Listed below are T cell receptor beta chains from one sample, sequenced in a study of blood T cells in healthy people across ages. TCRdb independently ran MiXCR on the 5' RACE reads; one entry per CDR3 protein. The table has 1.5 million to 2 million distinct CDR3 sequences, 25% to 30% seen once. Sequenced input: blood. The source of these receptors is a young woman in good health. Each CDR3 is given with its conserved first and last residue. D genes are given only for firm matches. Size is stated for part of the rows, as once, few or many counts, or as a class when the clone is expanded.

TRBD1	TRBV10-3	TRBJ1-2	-	CANTSGGDTF	TGTGCCAACACTTCAGGGGGCGACACCTTC
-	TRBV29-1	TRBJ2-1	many	CSVSPSYNEQFF	TGCAGCGTCTCTCCCTCCTACAATGAGCAGTTCTTC
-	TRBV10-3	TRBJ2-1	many	CAISEPEQSNEQFF	TGTGCCATCAGTGAGCCCGAGCAAAGCAATGAGCAGTTCTTC
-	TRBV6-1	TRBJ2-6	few	CASSEWQLSGANVLTF	TGTGCCAGCAGTGAATGGCAGCTCTCTGGGGCCAACGTCCTGACTTTC
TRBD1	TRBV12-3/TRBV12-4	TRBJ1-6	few	CASSRQGLGSPLHF	TGTGCCAGCAGCAGACAGGGACTCGGTTCACCCCTCCACTTT
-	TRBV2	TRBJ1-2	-	CASSRRGRLTLYGYTF	TGTGCCAGCTCCCGACGGGGGCGCCTCACCCTCTATGGCTACACCTTC
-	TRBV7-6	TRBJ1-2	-	CASSLESGGLGGYTF	TGTGCCAGCAGCTTAGAATCGGGAGGGCTCGGTGGCTACACCTTC
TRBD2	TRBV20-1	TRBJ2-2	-	CSARVGGRGTGELFF	TGCAGTGCTAGAGTAGGCGGGAGGGGAACCGGGGAGCTGTTTTTT
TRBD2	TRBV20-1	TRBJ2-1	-	CCAHRLAGDNEQFF	TGCTGTGCTCACAGACTAGCGGGAGATAATGAGCAGTTCTTC
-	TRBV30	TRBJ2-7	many	CAWSRAGSVYEQYF	TGTGCCTGGAGTAGAGCCGGGAGCGTCTACGAGCAGTACTTC
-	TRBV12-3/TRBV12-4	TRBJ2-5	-	CASSFVAPRTQYF	TGTGCCAGCAGTTTTGTAGCCCCGAGGACCCAGTACTTC
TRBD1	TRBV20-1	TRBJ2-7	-	CSAAGGPYNEQYF	TGCAGTGCTGCAGGGGGCCCCTACAATGAGCAGTACTTC
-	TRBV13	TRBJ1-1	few	CASRTRGGLDTEAFF	TGTGCCAGCAGAACTAGGGGCGGGCTTGACACTGAAGCTTTCTTT
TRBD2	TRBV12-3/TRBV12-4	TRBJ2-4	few	CASSPGLAGNNEQYF	TGTGCCAGCAGTCCGGGACTAGCGGGAAACAATGAGCAGTACTTC
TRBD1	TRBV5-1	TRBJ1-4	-	CASSLDRAVNEKRFF	TGCGCCAGCAGCCTGGACAGGGCTGTTAATGAAAAACGGTTTTTT
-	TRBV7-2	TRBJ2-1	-	CASSGSLNERFF	TGTGCCAGCAGTGGCTCGCTCAATGAGCGGTTCTTC
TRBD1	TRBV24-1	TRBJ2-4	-	CATSDPTGNTKNIQYF	TGTGCCACCAGTGACCCGACAGGGAATACCAAAAACATTCAGTACTTC
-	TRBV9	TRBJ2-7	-	CASSGRGTTGEQYF	TGTGCCAGCAGCGGACGCGGGACAACGGGCGAGCAGTACTTC
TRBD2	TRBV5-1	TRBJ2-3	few	CASSDGGITDTQYF	TGCGCCAGCAGCGACGGGGGGATCACAGATACGCAGTATTTT
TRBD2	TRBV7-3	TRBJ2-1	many	CASSPGGGRDNEQFF	TGTGCCAGCAGCCCCGGGGGGGGCCGGGACAATGAGCAGTTCTTC
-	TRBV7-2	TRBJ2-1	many	CASSLGVWNEQFF	TGTGCCAGCAGCTTAGGCGTATGGAATGAGCAGTTCTTC
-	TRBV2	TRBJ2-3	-	CASGGTLRADTQYF	TGTGCCAGCGGCGGGACTCTACGAGCTGATACGCAGTATTTT
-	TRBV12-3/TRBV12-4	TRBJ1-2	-	CASREPGGVKGYTF	TGTGCCAGCAGGGAGCCGGGGGGGGTAAAAGGCTACACCTTC
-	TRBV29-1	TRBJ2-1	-	CSVVRGGSYNEQFF	TGCAGCGTCGTGAGGGGTGGCTCCTACAATGAGCAGTTCTTC
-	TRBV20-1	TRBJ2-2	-	CSVVGPGTGELFF	TGCAGTGTGGTAGGGCCGGGCACCGGGGAGCTGTTTTTT
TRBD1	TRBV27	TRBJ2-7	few	CASSDRGANYEQYF	TGTGCCAGCAGTGACAGGGGCGCGAACTACGAGCAGTACTTC
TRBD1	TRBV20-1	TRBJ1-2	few	CSARSGGQGYGYTF	TGCAGTGCTAGATCCGGGGGACAGGGATATGGCTACACCTTC
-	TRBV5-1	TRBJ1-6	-	CASSLEAWGGDNSPLHF	TGCGCCAGCAGCTTGGAGGCCTGGGGAGGAGATAATTCACCCCTCCACTTT
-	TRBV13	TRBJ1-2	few	CASSSDSAAVVGYTF	TGTGCCAGCAGCTCCGATTCAGCGGCGGTGGTCGGCTACACCTTC
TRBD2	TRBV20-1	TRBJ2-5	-	CSASGRAGERETQYF	TGCAGTGCTAGCGGGAGGGCCGGGGAGAGGGAGACCCAGTACTTC
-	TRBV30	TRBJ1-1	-	CAWSVRLVTEAFF	TGTGCCTGGAGTGTACGCTTGGTCACTGAAGCTTTCTTT
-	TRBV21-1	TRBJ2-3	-	CASSIDRGPTDTQYF	TGTGCCAGCAGCATCGACAGGGGGCCCACAGATACGCAGTATTTT
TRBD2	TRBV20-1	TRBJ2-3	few	CSALSAGGLESDTQYF	TGCAGTGCTCTATCCGCCGGGGGACTAGAGTCGGATACGCAGTATTTT
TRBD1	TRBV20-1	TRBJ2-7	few	CSASPARGGSLTASYEQYF	TGCAGTGCTAGTCCGGCGCGAGGGGGCTCACTAACCGCCTCCTACGAGCAGTACTTC
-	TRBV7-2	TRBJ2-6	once	CASSLGGEGGGGANVLTF	TGTGCCAGCAGCTTAGGGGGAGAGGGAGGGGGAGGGGCCAACGTCCTGACTTTC
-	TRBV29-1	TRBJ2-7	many	CSVEGQGRYEQYF	TGCAGCGTTGAAGGTCAGGGTAGGTACGAGCAGTACTTC
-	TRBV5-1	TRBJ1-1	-	CASSLSQQNTEAFF	TGCGCCAGCAGCTTGAGCCAGCAGAACACTGAAGCTTTCTTT
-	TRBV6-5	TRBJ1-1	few	CASRPDRSVNTEAFF	TGTGCCAGCAGACCTGACAGGTCCGTGAACACTGAAGCTTTCTTT
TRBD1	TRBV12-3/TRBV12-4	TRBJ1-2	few	CASSSGQGVGDGYTF	TGTGCCAGCAGTTCGGGACAGGGGGTGGGGGATGGCTACACCTTC
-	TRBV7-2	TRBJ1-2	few	CASSQGPLGYGYTF	TGTGCCAGCAGCCAGGGGCCGCTCGGCTATGGCTACACCTTC
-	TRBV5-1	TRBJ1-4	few	CASSLGPEGPYDEKLFF	TGCGCCAGCAGCTTGGGTCCCGAAGGTCCTTACGATGAAAAACTGTTTTTT